Listed below are T cell receptor beta chains from one sample, sequenced in a study of Ad26.COV2.S vaccination and SARS-CoV-2 variants. Using immunoSEQ multiplex PCR, the repertoire was profiled, and TCRdb retains in-frame clones only, with some absent. The sample consists of hundreds of thousands of clones, around 89% of them appearing once. The sample consisted of peripheral blood, taken in a trial of Ad26.COV2.S vaccine versus placebo. These TCRs come from a person aged 18-65 years who received the Ad26.COV2.S COVID-19 vaccine or a placebo. Each CDR3 is given with its conserved first and last residue. A D gene is named only where the DNA matches it firmly. Only part of the rows carry a size: once, few, many, or a class if the clone is expanded.

d_call: NA; clone_size: NA; j_call: TRBJ1-3; v_call: TRBV10-3; cdr3_length: 17; cdr3_nt: TGTGCCATCAGTGGGCGTTGGGCCGAGAGCTCTGGAAACACCATATATTTT; cdr3_aa: CAISGRWAESSGNTIYF
d_call: NA; clone_size: NA; j_call: TRBJ2-3; v_call: TRBV7-3; cdr3_length: 16; cdr3_nt: TGTGCCAGCAGCTTAACGCCAAGATCTAGCACAGATACGCAGTATTTT; cdr3_aa: CASSLTPRSSTDTQYF
d_call: NA; clone_size: NA; j_call: TRBJ2-1; v_call: TRBV30; cdr3_length: 15; cdr3_nt: TGTGCCTGGAGTCCAGGGCTCGGCTCCTACAATGAGCAGTTCTTC; cdr3_aa: CAWSPGLGSYNEQFF
d_call: TRBD1; clone_size: NA; j_call: TRBJ2-5; v_call: TRBV19; cdr3_length: 14; cdr3_nt: TGTGCCAGTAGTATGGGGACAGTCCAAGAGACCCAGTACTTC; cdr3_aa: CASSMGTVQETQYF
d_call: NA; clone_size: NA; j_call: TRBJ1-3; v_call: TRBV4-1; cdr3_length: 16; cdr3_nt: TGCGCCAGCAGCCAAGAGACGGCCGGAACTGGAAACACCATATATTTT; cdr3_aa: CASSQETAGTGNTIYF
d_call: NA; clone_size: NA; j_call: TRBJ2-7; v_call: TRBV25-1; cdr3_length: 12; cdr3_nt: TGTGCCAGCAGACAGGAGGCCTACGAGCAGTACTTC; cdr3_aa: CASRQEAYEQYF
d_call: NA; clone_size: NA; j_call: TRBJ1-6; v_call: TRBV7-2; cdr3_length: 12; cdr3_nt: TGTGCCAGCAGCTCCTATAATTCACCCCTCCACTTT; cdr3_aa: CASSSYNSPLHF
d_call: NA; clone_size: NA; j_call: TRBJ2-3; v_call: TRBV5-1; cdr3_length: 16; cdr3_nt: TGCGCCAGCAGCTATGGGACTTCTACTAGCACAGATACGCAGTATTTT; cdr3_aa: CASSYGTSTSTDTQYF
d_call: NA; clone_size: once; j_call: TRBJ1-1; v_call: TRBV5-6; cdr3_length: 16; cdr3_nt: TGTGCCAGCAGCCCCTATGGTGGGCGGGTGAACACTGAAGCTTTCTTT; cdr3_aa: CASSPYGGRVNTEAFF
d_call: NA; clone_size: NA; j_call: TRBJ2-5; v_call: TRBV5-6; cdr3_length: 15; cdr3_nt: TGTGCCAGCAGCTTGCTCGGAGGGTACCAAGAGACCCAGTACTTC; cdr3_aa: CASSLLGGYQETQYF
d_call: NA; clone_size: NA; j_call: TRBJ2-3; v_call: TRBV10-3; cdr3_length: 14; cdr3_nt: TGTGCCATCAGTGAGGATCCATCGTTGGATACGCAGTATTTT; cdr3_aa: CAISEDPSLDTQYF
d_call: NA; clone_size: once; j_call: TRBJ2-5; v_call: TRBV2; cdr3_length: 12; cdr3_nt: TGTGCCAGCAGAAGGACAGTAGAGACCCAGTACTTC; cdr3_aa: CASRRTVETQYF
d_call: NA; clone_size: NA; j_call: TRBJ2-1; v_call: TRBV7-8; cdr3_length: 12; cdr3_nt: TGTGCCAGCAGCCCTAGCGATTATGAGCAGTTCTTC; cdr3_aa: CASSPSDYEQFF
d_call: TRBD2; clone_size: NA; j_call: TRBJ2-1; v_call: TRBV30; cdr3_length: 14; cdr3_nt: TGTGCCTGGGTTAGCGGGAGGGCGCTTAATGAGCAGTTCTTC; cdr3_aa: CAWVSGRALNEQFF
d_call: NA; clone_size: NA; j_call: TRBJ1-1; v_call: TRBV12-3/TRBV12-4; cdr3_length: 13; cdr3_nt: TGTGCCAGCCAAGGGGGGATGAACACTGAAGCTTTCTTT; cdr3_aa: CASQGGMNTEAFF
d_call: NA; clone_size: NA; j_call: TRBJ2-5; v_call: TRBV19; cdr3_length: 13; cdr3_nt: TGTGCCAGTATAGGGGATACCAAAGAGACCCAGTACTTC; cdr3_aa: CASIGDTKETQYF
d_call: NA; clone_size: NA; j_call: TRBJ1-5; v_call: TRBV6-5; cdr3_length: 15; cdr3_nt: TGTGCCAGCAGTTACTCCTCGGCTTCCAATCAGCCCCAGCATTTT; cdr3_aa: CASSYSSASNQPQHF
d_call: NA; clone_size: NA; j_call: TRBJ1-5; v_call: TRBV30; cdr3_length: 13; cdr3_nt: TGTGCCTGGAGTCCCGGGCTCGGTCAGCCCCAGCATTTT; cdr3_aa: CAWSPGLGQPQHF
d_call: NA; clone_size: NA; j_call: TRBJ1-1; v_call: TRBV19; cdr3_length: 14; cdr3_nt: TGTGCCAGTAGTATAAGGGGTGCGAACACTGAAGCTTTCTTT; cdr3_aa: CASSIRGANTEAFF
d_call: NA; clone_size: NA; j_call: TRBJ2-7; v_call: TRBV19; cdr3_length: 14; cdr3_nt: TGTGCCAGTAGTTTCCGGGAAGGGAGGTACGAGCAGTACTTC; cdr3_aa: CASSFREGRYEQYF
d_call: NA; clone_size: NA; j_call: TRBJ2-3; v_call: TRBV3-1/TRBV3-2; cdr3_length: 15; cdr3_nt: TGTGCCAGCAGCCAAGCCAGCGGTTTCACAGATACGCAGTATTTT; cdr3_aa: CASSQASGFTDTQYF
d_call: TRBD1; clone_size: NA; j_call: TRBJ2-7; v_call: TRBV30; cdr3_length: 15; cdr3_nt: TGTGCCTGGAGGGAGGGGACAGGACTAACCTACGAGCAGTACTTC; cdr3_aa: CAWREGTGLTYEQYF
d_call: NA; clone_size: NA; j_call: TRBJ2-5; v_call: TRBV7-6; cdr3_length: 16; cdr3_nt: TGTGCCAGCAGCTTAGGGTTGGCGGAGACTCAAGAGACCCAGTACTTC; cdr3_aa: CASSLGLAETQETQYF
d_call: NA; clone_size: NA; j_call: TRBJ2-2; v_call: TRBV6-5; cdr3_length: 14; cdr3_nt: TGTGCCAGCAGTCCGGATTCACTAGCCCGGGAGCTGTTTTTT; cdr3_aa: CASSPDSLARELFF
d_call: NA; clone_size: NA; j_call: TRBJ2-3; v_call: TRBV5-1; cdr3_length: 12; cdr3_nt: TGCGCCAGCGAGGACCCCACAGATACGCAGTATTTT; cdr3_aa: CASEDPTDTQYF
d_call: TRBD1; clone_size: NA; j_call: TRBJ2-1; v_call: TRBV5-1; cdr3_length: 16; cdr3_nt: TGCGCCAGCAGCTTGGGGGACAGGGGGTCCTACAATGAGCAGTTCTTC; cdr3_aa: CASSLGDRGSYNEQFF
d_call: TRBD1; clone_size: NA; j_call: TRBJ1-1; v_call: TRBV2; cdr3_length: 14; cdr3_nt: TGTGCCAGCAGTGCCGGGACAGGGGGGAGTGAAGCTTTCTTT; cdr3_aa: CASSAGTGGSEAFF